This passage covers 26 T cell receptor beta chains from one sample sequenced in a study of response to subunit inactivated influenza vaccine. In TCRdb, the RT-PCR reads were re-called with MiXCR into one record per CDR3 protein. The table records about 700,000 distinct CDR3 sequences, 11% to 15% of them present only once. Material: PBMCs from blood, obtained about 14 days before vaccination. The receptors come from a man aged 45-60 years who received an inactivated influenza vaccine.

This clonotype turned up a few times. The rearrangement uses TRBV10-3 and TRBJ2-1; possibly TRBD2 for D (6 bases). Germline values: CDR1 ENHRY, CDR2 SYGVKD. This CDR3 has 15 amino acids. V was pared by 7 bases and J by 5 bases, with 18 bases between. CDR3 nucleotides: TGTGCCATCACCGAAGGGGACTCCCGGGACAATGAGCAGTTCTTC. Translating it yields CAITEGDSRDNEQFF.

This clonotype has at least ten counts. The V and J genes are TRBV5-1 and TRBJ2-1; 11 bases line up with TRBD2. CDR3 size: 14 residues. Germline CDR1 is SGHRS and CDR2 is YFSETQ. After removal of 2 bases from V and 8 bases from J, the junction contained 3 bases not matched to a gene. The CDR3 here is CASSFTSGSHEQFF. CDR3 coding DNA: TGCGCCAGCAGCTTTACTAGCGGGAGCCATGAGCAGTTCTTC.

The chain carries TRBV3-1 and TRBJ2-2, with 12 bases matching TRBD1. There are 19 residues in the CDR3. The V gene's germline CDR1 is LGHDT and CDR2 YNNKEL (reference sequence). J lost 4 bases, V lost 11 bases, and 20 bases had no gene match. The CDR3, as DNA: TGTGCCTTCTGTGGGGCCGGGACAGGGGGCGGAGGGGTCACCGGGGAGCTGTTTTTT. Amino acid sequence: CAFCGAGTGGGGVTGELFF.

The V call is TRBV2, the J call TRBJ1-2, with D possibly matching TRBD1 (5 bases). The CDR3 totals 14 residues. V was trimmed by 2 bases and J by 3 bases, leaving 10 bases between them. Germline V gives CDR1 SNHLY, CDR2 FYNNEI. The CDR3 DNA follows: TGTGCCAGCAGTGAATTGACAGAGTACTATGGCTACACCTTC. This translates into CASSELTEYYGYTF.

The chain uses TRBV2 and TRBJ1-4; the D gene is possibly TRBD1 (6 bases). The V end was cut by 7 bases, the J end by 1 base, with 13 bases between. This CDR3 region has 15 residues. The germline V gene encodes CDR1 SNHLY and CDR2 FYNNEI. CDR3 coding DNA: TGTGCCAGCATACGGGGGGCAGGAACTAATGAAAAACTGTTTTTT. Protein sequence: CASIRGAGTNEKLFF.

The rearrangement links TRBV30 to TRBJ2-3; 8 positions match TRBD1. CDR3 length: 13 residues. The V segment lost 3 bases and the J segment 6 bases; nucleotides outside the gene matches: 5. Germline V gene sequence: CDR1 GTSNPN, CDR2 SVGIG (reference sequence). The CDR3 sequence is CAWSLQGVDTQYF. The DNA for the CDR3 is TGTGCCTGGAGCTTACAGGGGGTGGATACGCAGTATTTT.

This clonotype was detected only a few times. The rearrangement joins TRBV7-2 to TRBJ2-2, with TRBD1 identical over 8 bases. The germline V gene has CDR1 SGHTA and CDR2 FQGNSA. The CDR3 sequence is 16 residues long. V shed 5 bases and J 1 base; nucleotides not matched to a gene: 6. This chain's CDR3 is CASSPRGTGNTGELFF. Written as DNA, the CDR3 is TGTGCCAGCAGCCCCCGCGGGACAGGGAACACCGGGGAGCTGTTTTTT.

The chain employs TRBV2 and TRBJ2-4; D ambiguous. There are 12 residues in the CDR3. In germline, CDR1 is SNHLY, CDR2 FYNNEI. V lost 5 bases and J 6 bases, leaving 8 bases between the germline ends. The CDR3 spells CASSSPANIQYF. The CDR3 nucleotides are TGTGCCAGCAGTTCCCCGGCAAACATTCAGTACTTC.

This sequence joins TRBV7-9 and TRBJ2-7, with 7 nucleotides matching TRBD1. This CDR3 spans 13 amino acids. Germline loops: CDR1 SEHNR, CDR2 FQNEAQ (reference sequence). The J segment lost 5 bases and the V segment lost 3 bases, leaving 4 bases of the junction unmatched. The CDR3 loop is CASSFRQGDEQYF. The CDR3, as DNA: TGTGCCAGCAGCTTCAGACAGGGTGACGAGCAGTACTTC.

V is TRBV5-1 and J is TRBJ2-2; D not certain. The CDR3 is made up of 14 amino acids. Trimming removed 4 bases from V and 3 bases from J, with 10 bases in between. The germline CDR1 and CDR2 sequences are SGHRS and YFSETQ. The CDR3 is CASSVDTYTGELFF. For the CDR3, the DNA is TGCGCCAGCAGCGTTGACACCTACACCGGGGAGCTGTTTTTT. Complete variable domain (other parts from reference TRBV5-1 and TRBJ2-2): KAGVTQTPRYLIKTRGQQVTLSCSPISGHRSVSWYQQTPGQGLQFLFEYFSETQRNKGNFPGRFSGRQFSNSRSEMNVSTLELGDSALYLCASSVDTYTGELFFGEGSRLTVL.

This chain connects TRBV10-3 to TRBJ2-5; D is undetermined. Germline lookup yields CDR1 ENHRY and CDR2 SYGVKD. V was trimmed by 7 bases and J by 5 bases, leaving 20 bases between them. The CDR3 spans 15 residues. The CDR3 loop is CAIKPGHLNGETQYF. CDR3 in DNA: TGTGCCATCAAACCGGGTCACTTAAATGGGGAGACCCAGTACTTC.

The gene calls are TRBV10-3 and TRBJ1-6, with D perhaps matching TRBD1 (6 bases). Deletions cut 6 bases from V and 6 bases from J, with 15 bases between. This CDR3 contains 15 residues. Germline V gene lookup returns CDR1 ENHRY and CDR2 SYGVKD. The DNA for the CDR3 is TGTGCCATCAGAGGGGGTAGAGGGGGTAATTCACCCCTCCACTTT. Its protein is CAIRGGRGGNSPLHF.

Remarks on this clonotype: At one end the junction does not follow the germline gene, possibly because of a read error. The chain links TRBV6-1 to TRBJ2-7; perhaps TRBD2 as D (6 bases). This CDR3 has 15 amino acids. Germline V lookup: CDR1 MNHNS, CDR2 SASEGT. CDR3 in DNA: TGTGCCAGCGGTGAAGCGGGCAGGAGCTCCTACGAGCAGTACTTC. It codes for CASGEAGRSSYEQYF.

The chain uses TRBV7-4 and TRBJ2-7, with 11 bases fitting TRBD1. This CDR3 has 16 amino acids. J lost 6 bases, V lost 5 bases, and 12 bases had no gene match. The germline V gene encodes CDR1 SGHVT and CDR2 SQSDAQ. CDR3: CASSRGGGQGASEQYF. Written as DNA, the CDR3 is TGTGCCAGCAGCAGGGGCGGTGGACAGGGGGCTTCCGAGCAGTACTTC.

The chain carries TRBV20-1 and TRBJ2-5; D possibly uses TRBD1 or TRBD2 (6 bases each). Germline V gene lookup returns CDR1 DFQATT and CDR2 SNEGSKA (reference sequence). The CDR3 loop spans 15 amino acids. V gave up 5 bases and J gave up 0 bases, with 16 bases separating them. CDR3 nucleotides: TGCAGTGCTGCGAGACTAGGGGGGTACCAAGAGACCCAGTACTTC. Protein sequence: CSAARLGGYQETQYF.

About this clonotype itself: An end of the junction does not agree with germline; a read error may underlie this. The gene calls are TRBV20-1 and TRBJ2-5; tentatively, D is TRBD1 (7 bases). Germline CDR1 and CDR2: DFQATT and SNEGSKA (reference sequence). CDR3 length equals 15 residues. CDR3 loop: CSARDHQGGGEAQYF. DNA of the CDR3: TGCAGTGCTAGAGATCATCAGGGGGGCGGAGAGGCCCAGTACTTC.

This clonotype was picked up a small number of times. The chain uses TRBV3-1 and TRBJ2-2, with 10 bases matching TRBD2. V trimming: 3 bases; J trimming: 0 bases; junction bases outside the gene matches: 7. Per the germline V gene, CDR1 is LGHDT and CDR2 is YNNKEL (reference sequence). The CDR3 consists of 18 residues. Here the CDR3 DNA reads TGTGCCAGCAGCCAGCCACAACTAGCGGGATCGAACACCGGGGAGCTGTTTTTT. This gives the protein CASSQPQLAGSNTGELFF. The full variable domain, with the rest looked up from reference TRBV3-1 and TRBJ2-2, is DTAVSQTPKYLVTQMGNDKSIKCEQNLGHDTMYWYKQDSKKFLKIMFSYNNKELIINETVPNRFSPKSPDKAHLNLHINSLELGDSAVYFCASSQPQLAGSNTGELFFGEGSRLTVL.

This clonotype was seen only a few times. CDR3 amino acids: CASRADITGELFF. CDR3 in DNA: TGCGCCAGCAGAGCCGACATCACCGGGGAGCTGTTTTTT. V usage is TRBV10-1 and J usage is TRBJ2-2, with unresolved D. The length of the CDR3 is 13 residues. V lost 6 bases, J lost 4 bases, and 9 bases lay in between. Per the germline V gene, CDR1 is WNHNN and CDR2 is SYGVQD (reference sequence).

The CDR3 DNA reads TGTGCCATCAGTGAGTCCGGGACTAGTAATGTGCGGTTCTTC. Translation gives CAISESGTSNVRFF. This chain links TRBV10-3 with TRBJ2-1; 8 bases line up with TRBD2. The V gene end was trimmed by 0 bases and the J gene end by 15 bases; junction bases not matched to a gene: 10. The germline V gene encodes CDR1 ENHRY and CDR2 SYGVKD. The CDR3 loop spans 14 amino acids.

This clonotype was seen a handful of times. The V gene is TRBV25-1, the J gene TRBJ1-2; 7 bases match TRBD1. CDR3 length: 17 amino acids. The germline V gene has CDR1 MGHDK and CDR2 SYGVNS. The ends lost 0 bases at V and 3 bases at J; junction bases unmatched: 10. The CDR3 DNA follows: TGTGCCAGCAGTGAATATATGGCGGCAGGGGGGGACTATGGCTACACCTTC. Encoded protein: CASSEYMAAGGDYGYTF.

The V gene is TRBV7-2, the J gene TRBJ1-1; 7 bases agree with TRBD1. The CDR3 covers 15 residues. The J segment lost 2 bases and the V segment lost 2 bases, leaving 5 bases of the junction unmatched. CDR1 is SGHTA, CDR2 FQGNSA, per germline. In DNA form, the CDR3 reads TGTGCCAGCAGCTTACTGGGACAGATTAACACTGAAGCTTTCTTT. It codes for CASSLLGQINTEAFF.

The DNA for the CDR3 is TGCGCCAGCAGCCAAGTAGGGGTGTCCTCTGGGGCCAACGTCCTGACTTTC. It is translated as CASSQVGVSSGANVLTF. The chain carries TRBV4-1 and TRBJ2-6, with a possible D match to TRBD1 (5 bases). V lost 1 base and J lost 0, with 10 bases in between. The CDR3 consists of 17 residues. CDR1 and CDR2 (germline): MGHRA, YSYEKL.

The genes are TRBV14 and TRBJ2-2; D ambiguous. The V end lost 4 bases, the J end lost 4 bases, and 10 bases lay between the germline ends. The CDR3 has 14 residues. Germline V CDR1 and CDR2: SGHDN, FVKESK. The CDR3 DNA is TGTGCCAGCAGCCTCAAGACGATCACCGGGGAGCTGTTTTTT. Its translation is CASSLKTITGELFF. Supplemented by reference TRBV14 and TRBJ2-2, the full variable domain reads EAGVTQFPSHSVIEKGQTVTLRCDPISGHDNLYWYRRVMGKEIKFLLHFVKESKQDESGMPNNRFLAERTGGTYSTLKVQPAELEDSGVYFCASSLKTITGELFFGEGSRLTVL.

In this sample, this clonotype turned up a few times. The chain recombines TRBV29-1 with TRBJ2-7; tentative D call: TRBD1 (6 bases). The CDR3 loop spans 14 amino acids. The germline V gene has CDR1 SQVTM and CDR2 ANQGSEA. V dropped 5 bases and J dropped 2 bases, with 16 bases sitting between them. CDR3 DNA sequence: TGCAGCGTTTTACCTTCTGGGGGCCCCTACGAGCAGTACTTC. Translation gives CSVLPSGGPYEQYF.

This clonotype was recorded a few times. The V and J genes are TRBV12-3 or TRBV12-4 and TRBJ2-3; TRBD2 agrees at 7 bases. CDR3 length: 14 amino acids. J was trimmed by 3 bases and V by 7 bases; bases with no gene match: 7. The CDR3 DNA sequence: TGTGCCAGCATCTCGGCGGGAGCAACAGATACGCAGTATTTT. Translated: CASISAGATDTQYF.

This clonotype was detected many times. The chain employs TRBV24-1 and TRBJ2-5; tentative D call: TRBD1 (5 bases). The CDR3 has 15 residues. Germline V gene data show CDR1 as KGHDR and CDR2 as SFDVKD. Trimming shortened V by 1 base and J by 4 bases, and 12 bases separated the two germline ends. The chain's CDR3 is CATSDFGRVVETQYF. In DNA form, the CDR3 reads TGTGCCACCAGTGATTTCGGCAGGGTGGTAGAGACCCAGTACTTC.